These 8 T cell receptor beta chains originate from one sample sequenced in a study of T cell repertoires in cytomegalovirus infection. Using its own MiXCR run on the reads, TCRdb lists one record per CDR3 protein. Here the sample spans about 600,000 distinct CDR3 sequences, 20% to 25% being singletons. Sequencing input: CD8+ T cells from PBMCs. These receptor sequences come from a human donor in good health (CMV status not recorded). Some clones in this sample may be carry-over from other donors' samples.

V usage is TRBV29-1 and J usage is TRBJ2-7; 7 bases agree with TRBD1. CDR1 is SQVTM and CDR2 is ANQGSEA in the germline V gene. This CDR3 region has 13 residues. V lost 2 bases and J lost 2; bases outside the gene matches: 3. The CDR3: CSVERDSPYEQYF. CDR3 nucleotides: TGCAGCGTTGAACGGGACAGCCCCTACGAGCAGTACTTC.

This clonotype showed up just once. A much larger clone sits a single nucleotide away, making a read error possible. The chain employs TRBV14 and TRBJ1-1, with D possibly TRBD1 on 6 matching bases. This CDR3 has 17 residues. CDR1 and CDR2 (germline): SGHDN, FVKESK. CDR3 loop: CASNQGGSYYQGTEAFF. In DNA, the CDR3 is TGTGCCAGCAACCAAGGGGGATCATATTATCAGGGAACTGAAGCTTTCTTT.

In nucleotides, the CDR3 is TGCAGTGCTCTCCCTGACAGTCAGGTTGAAGCTTTCTTT. It specifies CSALPDSQVEAFF. The gene calls are TRBV20-1 and TRBJ1-1, with a tentative D call TRBD1 (5 bases). This CDR3 spans 13 amino acids. Germline V gives CDR1 DFQATT, CDR2 SNEGSKA (reference sequence). Trimming removed 5 bases at V and 7 bases at J, with 17 bases between.

The chain couples TRBV29-1 to TRBJ1-1; D perhaps matches TRBD1 (5 bases). The CDR3 is 14 amino acids. Germline values: CDR1 SQVTM, CDR2 ANQGSEA. Between the trimmed V and J ends, which lost 4 bases and 0 bases, there was a span of 12 bases. The CDR3 reads CSVASGVMNTEAFF. The DNA of the CDR3 is TGCAGCGTTGCTTCGGGGGTCATGAACACTGAAGCTTTCTTT.

There are a few counts of this clonotype. The chain recombines TRBV10-3 with TRBJ2-7; a possible D gene is TRBD2 (5 bases). This CDR3 has 17 amino acids. Per the germline V gene, CDR1 is ENHRY and CDR2 is SYGVKD. V gave up 2 bases and J gave up 3 bases, with 20 bases separating them. The CDR3 nucleotides read TGTGCCATCAGTGAGACGGTACGGGGTGAAATCCTCTACGAGCAGTACTTC. As protein: CAISETVRGEILYEQYF.

Regarding this clonotype: Sequence at one end of the junction differs from germline and may be a read error. The rearrangement joins TRBV2 to TRBJ2-6; tentatively, D is TRBD1 (6 bases). The CDR3 length is 17 residues. The germline V gene encodes CDR1 SNHLY and CDR2 FYNNEI. The CDR3 sequence: CANSYRDTNSGANVLTF. The CDR3 DNA is TGTGCCAACAGTTACCGGGACACCAACTCTGGGGCCAACGTCCTGACTTTC.

This clonotype was found a few times. CDR3 sequence reads: CSVEENWGRGEAFF. In nucleotides, the CDR3 is TGCAGCGTTGAAGAAAATTGGGGCAGGGGTGAAGCTTTCTTT. The chain combines TRBV29-1 with TRBJ1-1, with a possible D match to TRBD1 (6 bases). V shed 0 bases and J shed 7 bases, with 15 bases lying between them. The germline CDR1 and CDR2 sequences are SQVTM and ANQGSEA. The CDR3 covers 14 residues.

The CDR3 is CASSLKVSYNEQFF. The CDR3 coding sequence is TGTGCCAGCAGCTTGAAGGTTTCCTACAATGAGCAGTTCTTC. V is TRBV5-5 and J is TRBJ2-1; D remains ambiguous. The germline CDR1 and CDR2 sequences are SGHKS and YYEKEE (reference sequence). Trimming took 1 base from V and 1 from J, leaving 6 bases between them. This CDR3 spans 14 amino acids.